The 12 T cell receptor beta chains given below trace back to one sample, sequenced in a study of blood T cells in healthy people across ages. The authors ran a second PCR of about 6 to 11 cycles using a sample-barcoded 5' primer and a J-beta primer mix. TCRdb re-called the 5' RACE reads through MiXCR, storing one row per CDR3 protein. The sample contains over a million distinct CDR3 sequences, approximately 63% of which appear only once. The specimen was blood. Receptors originate from a man between 18 and 29 years old in good health.

V is TRBV7-9 and J is TRBJ2-1; 9 nucleotides line up with TRBD2. Trimming cost V 4 bases and J 8 bases; bases outside gene matches: 12. Per germline, CDR1 SEHNR and CDR2 FQNEAQ (reference sequence). The CDR3 runs 16 residues. CDR3 protein: CASSSRTSETNYEQFF. The CDR3, as DNA: TGTGCCAGCAGCTCCCGGACTAGCGAGACCAACTATGAGCAGTTCTTC.

The CDR3: CSARTPGQGTYEQYF. Written as DNA, the CDR3 is TGCAGTGCTAGAACGCCGGGACAGGGCACCTACGAGCAGTACTTC. The gene calls are TRBV20-1 and TRBJ2-7; 9 bases line up with TRBD1. The germline CDR1 and CDR2 sequences are DFQATT and SNEGSKA (reference sequence). The trim removed 2 bases at V and 2 bases at J, leaving 7 bases unmatched. The CDR3 runs 15 residues.

This chain joins TRBV6-5 and TRBJ2-1, with a tentative D call TRBD2 (6 bases). The V end lost 6 bases, the J end lost 3 bases, and 18 bases lay between the germline ends. The germline V gene has CDR1 MNHEY and CDR2 SVGAGI. The CDR3 has 16 amino acids. The CDR3 spells CASSPTGTRSYNEQFF. For the CDR3, the DNA is TGTGCCAGCAGCCCAACCGGGACTCGTAGCTACAATGAGCAGTTCTTC.

There are a few counts of this clonotype. The genes are TRBV12-3 or TRBV12-4 and TRBJ2-1; 15 nucleotides agree with TRBD2. Losses at the gene ends were 6 bases for V and 9 bases for J; bases not matched to a gene: 9. The CDR3 has 16 residues. The CDR3 here is CASRHPGLAGGGEQFF. The CDR3 DNA is TGTGCCAGCAGACACCCGGGACTAGCGGGAGGTGGTGAGCAGTTCTTC.

J is TRBJ2-3 and V is TRBV3-1; D is unclear. Trimming left V 3 bases short and J 2 bases short, with 9 bases between. CDR3 length: 14 residues. CDR1 and CDR2 (germline): LGHDT, YNNKEL (reference sequence). The CDR3, as DNA: TGTGCCAGCAGCCAGTCCTACACCACAGATACGCAGTATTTT. Its protein is CASSQSYTTDTQYF.

This clonotype has a handful of counts. This chain links TRBV5-1 with TRBJ1-4; TRBD1 aligns across 7 bases. J lost 1 base, V lost 4 bases, and 7 bases had no gene match. Germline loops: CDR1 SGHRS, CDR2 YFSETQ. The CDR3 is 16 residues long. CDR3 DNA: TGCGCCAGCAGCAAGGGGACAGTTGAAACTAATGAAAAACTGTTTTTT. Translated, it gives CASSKGTVETNEKLFF.

Only one count was recorded for this clonotype. The chain employs TRBV20-1 and TRBJ1-6; tentatively, D is TRBD1 (6 bases). Germline assignment: CDR1 DFQATT and CDR2 SNEGSKA (reference sequence). There are 13 residues in the CDR3. V was cut by 6 bases and J by 10 bases, with 16 bases left in between. The CDR3 sequence: CSAEQGEGSPLHF. The CDR3 bases are TGCAGTGCCGAACAGGGAGAGGGATCACCCCTCCACTTT.

The chain joins TRBV21-1 to TRBJ1-3; TRBD1, the table's D call, was not compared with the DNA. TRBV21-1 is a pseudogene locus. The CDR3 extends over 16 amino acids. The CDR3 spells CASSTRSRDSGNTIYF. The CDR3 coding sequence is TGTGCCAGCAGCACGCGAAGCAGGGACTCTGGAAACACCATATATTTT.

The rearrangement uses TRBV20-1 and TRBJ1-2; 8 nucleotides align to TRBD1. V shed 6 bases and J 3 bases; nucleotides not matched to a gene: 6. Germline loops: CDR1 DFQATT, CDR2 SNEGSKA (reference sequence). CDR3 length: 13 amino acids. CDR3 sequence: CSALMGQDYGYTF. The CDR3 DNA reads TGCAGTGCCTTAATGGGACAGGACTATGGCTACACCTTC.

The chain joins TRBV6-2 or TRBV6-3 to TRBJ2-4; D possibly corresponds to TRBD2 (5 bases). The last part of the DNA fits TRBJ2-7 better; the J call may be wrong. Looked up from germline, CDR1 is MNHEY and CDR2 is SVGEGT. This CDR3 has 14 amino acids. CDR3 sequence: CASKEEGSFDEQYF. Here the CDR3 DNA reads TGTGCCAGCAAAGAAGAGGGTTCTTTCGACGAGCAGTACTTC.

This clonotype has a single count. The chain carries TRBV5-1 and TRBJ2-4, with D possibly being TRBD1 (5 bases). The better agreement between TRBJ2-7 and the DNA end casts doubt on the J call. Germline CDR1 and CDR2: SGHRS and YFSETQ. This CDR3 comprises 14 residues. CDR3 amino acids: CASSSQGSVDEQYF. The CDR3 DNA follows: TGCGCCAGCAGCTCTCAGGGAAGCGTCGACGAGCAGTACTTC.

With regard to this clonotype: Given a much more abundant clone one base away, this may be a read error. The V and J genes are TRBV4-2 and TRBJ2-2, with D possibly TRBD1 on 7 matching bases. This CDR3 has 16 residues. Germline CDR1 is LGHNA and CDR2 is YNFKEQ. CDR3 DNA sequence: TGTGCCAGCGGCCAGGGGGGACCGGATTCCACCGGGGAGCTGTTTTTT. Its protein product is CASGQGGPDSTGELFF.